The 10 T cell receptor beta chains in this list originate from one sample, sequenced in a study of cytomegalovirus exposure and HLA in healthy donors. Measured with immunoSEQ multiplex PCR; TCRdb has only the in-frame clones, and not every one. Of 250,000 to 350,000 clones detected, about 85% appear once; the ten largest clones hold 0.95% to 1.5%. The specimen was PBMCs. The receptor source for this set is a woman in her thirties in good health and CMV-seropositive.

The chain recombines TRBV27 with TRBJ2-6, with 7 bases fitting TRBD1. Germline V gene lookup returns CDR1 MNHEY and CDR2 SMNVEV (reference sequence). Trimming at V came to 0 bases and at J to 1 base, leaving 15 bases not matched to a gene. The CDR3 runs 21 residues. The CDR3 is CASSLSGFRDRRPSGANVLTF. The CDR3 DNA sequence: TGTGCCAGCAGTTTATCCGGTTTTAGGGACAGAAGACCTTCTGGGGCCAACGTCCTGACTTTC.

The chain couples TRBV7-2 to TRBJ2-5, with TRBD1 matching over 9 bases. After removal of 4 bases from V and 6 bases from J, the junction contained 6 bases not matched to a gene. The germline V gene has CDR1 SGHTA and CDR2 FQGNSA. The CDR3 contains 14 residues. For the CDR3, the DNA is TGTGCCAGCAGCTCCGCCGGGACAGGGAAGACCCAGTACTTC. This translates into CASSSAGTGKTQYF. The whole variable domain, filled in from reference TRBV7-2 and TRBJ2-5, reads GAGVSQSPSNKVTEKGKDVELRCDPISGHTALYWYRQSLGQGLEFLIYFQGNSAPDKSGLPSDRFSAERTGGSVSTLTIQRTQQEDSAVYLCASSSAGTGKTQYFGPGTRLLVL.

The chain is built from TRBV18 and TRBJ2-6; TRBD2 agrees at 7 bases. Per the germline V gene, CDR1 is KGHSH and CDR2 is LQKENI. V gave up 0 bases and J gave up 4 bases; unmatched junction bases: 3. This CDR3 has 16 amino acids. CDR3 sequence reads: CASSPPGGAGANVLTF. The CDR3 DNA reads TGTGCCAGCTCACCACCGGGAGGGGCCGGGGCCAACGTCCTGACTTTC.

The chain is built from TRBV28 and TRBJ1-2; 8 bases fit TRBD1. Germline V CDR1 and CDR2: MDHEN, SYDVKM. V was clipped by 8 bases and J by 8 bases; unmatched bases: 7. The CDR3 length is 12 residues. CDR3 in DNA: TGTGCCAGCTCGGGACAGGCGGTCGGCTACACCTTC. The encoded protein is CASSGQAVGYTF.

This chain uses TRBV14 with TRBJ1-1; D is perhaps TRBD1 (5 bases). The CDR3 runs 16 residues. Trimming shortened V by 2 bases and J by 0 bases, and 13 bases separated the two germline ends. Germline V CDR1 and CDR2: SGHDN, FVKESK. As DNA, the CDR3 is TGTGCCAGCAGCCAAACCAAGACAGCCTTGAACACTGAAGCTTTCTTT. Its protein product is CASSQTKTALNTEAFF.

The rearrangement joins TRBV7-2 to TRBJ1-4, with 9 bases identical to TRBD1. The CDR3 has 16 amino acids. Germline CDR1 SGHTA, CDR2 FQGNSA. The V and J ends lost 4 bases and 3 bases, in that order; junction bases with no gene match: 6. In nucleotides, the CDR3 is TGTGCCAGCAGCTCACAACAGGGGGCGGCTAATGAAAAACTGTTTTTT. This translates into CASSSQQGAANEKLFF. The whole variable domain, remainder taken from reference TRBV7-2 and TRBJ1-4, is GAGVSQSPSNKVTEKGKDVELRCDPISGHTALYWYRQSLGQGLEFLIYFQGNSAPDKSGLPSDRFSAERTGGSVSTLTIQRTQQEDSAVYLCASSSQQGAANEKLFFGSGTQLSVL.

The DNA for the CDR3 is TGTGCCAGCAGCTTAGAAATGCCAGGTCGGTACTACAATGAGCAGTTCTTC. As protein: CASSLEMPGRYYNEQFF. V is TRBV7-9 and J is TRBJ2-1; no clear D gene. There are 17 residues in the CDR3. Germline CDR1 reads SEHNR; CDR2 reads FQNEAQ (reference sequence). V lost 1 base and J 3 bases, leaving 16 bases between the germline ends.

The CDR3: CASIPGLAYEQYF. The CDR3 DNA reads as TGCGCCAGCATCCCGGGACTAGCATACGAGCAGTACTTC. This chain connects TRBV23-1 to TRBJ2-7, with TRBD2 matching over 9 bases. TRBV23-1 is known as an ORF, though its function is uncertain. The CDR3 has 13 residues. The V gene end was trimmed by 7 bases and the J gene end by 4 bases; junction bases not matched to a gene: 5.

J is TRBJ1-2 and V is TRBV20-1; D ambiguous. Trimming stripped 6 bases from V and 3 bases from J, with 8 bases between. The germline CDR1 and CDR2 sequences are DFQATT and SNEGSKA (reference sequence). The CDR3 is made up of 11 amino acids. CDR3 sequence (DNA): TGCAGTGCCTCGACGGACTATGGCTACACCTTC. Its protein is CSASTDYGYTF.

CDR3 bases: TGTGCCAGCAGTCCCCGGGGACAGCCCCTAGCCAAAAACATTCAGTACTTC. Amino acid sequence: CASSPRGQPLAKNIQYF. The genes are TRBV27 and TRBJ2-4, with 7 bases aligning to TRBD1. Germline values: CDR1 MNHEY, CDR2 SMNVEV (reference sequence). The CDR3 spans 17 residues. J gave up 0 bases and V 5 bases, and 10 bases lay outside the gene matches.